This T cell receptor (beta chain) was obtained from a study of blood T cell repertoires in COVID-19. About the research overall: The United States, Italy and Spain provided the acute and convalescent COVID-19 samples.

In germline, CDR1 is GTSNPN, CDR2 SVGIG (reference sequence). CDR3 length: 13 residues. V gave up 3 bases and J gave up 8 bases, with 14 bases separating them. Per the original data handling: Nucleated cell number was recorded as an estimate derived from reference gene primer amplification. Profiled with immunoSEQ multiplex PCR; TCRdb holds only in-frame clones, not every one. The V and J calls and the clone size are those of that table, but D and trimming were determined from the DNA. The table shows approximately 230,000 clones, with approximately 80% occurring only once. In this sample, this clone turned up once. Living in 24 US areas, the participants were between 18 and 89 years of age.

The specimen was PBMCs or T cells enriched from blood (not recorded which). The source of this sequence is a man aged 35 to 55 who had recovered from COVID-19. The gene calls are TRBV30 and TRBJ1-5; D gene ambiguous. CDR3 DNA sequence: TGTGCCTGGAGCGGGTCCCCCGGGGAGCCCCAGCATTTT. Translating gives CAWSGSPGEPQHF. Drawing the rest from reference TRBV30 and TRBJ1-5, the complete variable domain is SQTIHQWPATLVQPVGSPLSLECTVEGTSNPNLYWYRQAAGRGLQLLFYSVGIGQISSEVPQNLSASRPQDRQFILSSKKLLLSDSGFYLCAWSGSPGEPQHFGDGTRLSIL.